This T cell receptor beta chain was observed in a study of blood T cell repertoires in COVID-19. Study in general: Spain, Italy and the United States supplied samples that represented acute and convalescent COVID-19. T cells, B-cell-depleted T cells, or PBMCs provided the cDNA or gDNA that served as material.

The CDR3 is 17 residues long. V lost 1 base to trimming and J lost 3 bases; unmatched junction nucleotides: 4. Germline lookup yields CDR1 MGHRA and CDR2 YSYEKL. Under the authors' procedure: Amplification of reference gene primers provided the estimated nucleated cell counts. Measured with immunoSEQ multiplex PCR; TCRdb has only the in-frame clones, and not every one. V, J and clone size are those of that table, while D and trimming were read from the DNA. This sample has 250,000 to 350,000 clones, with about four fifths found just once. Seattle participants joined during active infection and were tracked over time.

The rearrangement uses TRBV4-1 and TRBJ2-5; TRBD2 agrees at 14 bases. The sample comprised peripheral blood. The receptor was isolated from a human donor with COVID-19, enrolled during active disease. The donor label of this sample is uncertain. The CDR3 sequence is CASSQGPGLAGEETQYF. The CDR3 region has the DNA TGCGCCAGCAGCCAAGGGCCGGGACTAGCGGGAGAAGAGACCCAGTACTTC.